This T cell receptor beta chain was sequenced in a study of blood T cell repertoires in COVID-19. Study summary: Collection of acute and convalescent COVID-19 samples took place in the United States, Italy and Spain. T cells, B-cell-depleted T cells, or PBMCs supplied cDNA or gDNA.

In the authors' workflow: From reference gene primer amplification, estimates of nucleated cell counts were derived. The assay was immunoSEQ multiplex PCR, and TCRdb's table has in-frame clones only and misses some. From that table come the V and J calls and clone size; the DNA was used to work out D and trimming. Counted here are 200,000 to 300,000 clones, roughly 84% occurring once; the ten biggest clones make up under 5%. Per germline, CDR1 LGHNA and CDR2 YSLEER. This CDR3 region has 16 residues. V lost 3 bases to trimming and J lost 2 bases; unmatched junction nucleotides: 9. The rearrangement joins TRBV4-3 to TRBJ2-7, with 8 bases matching TRBD2. Sequenced: peripheral blood. The TCR sequence derives from a man aged 55 to 70 with acute or convalescent COVID-19. The CDR3 DNA reads as TGCGCCAGCAGCCACGACCTAGCGGGCACAACCTACGAGCAGTACTTC. Translating it yields CASSHDLAGTTYEQYF.